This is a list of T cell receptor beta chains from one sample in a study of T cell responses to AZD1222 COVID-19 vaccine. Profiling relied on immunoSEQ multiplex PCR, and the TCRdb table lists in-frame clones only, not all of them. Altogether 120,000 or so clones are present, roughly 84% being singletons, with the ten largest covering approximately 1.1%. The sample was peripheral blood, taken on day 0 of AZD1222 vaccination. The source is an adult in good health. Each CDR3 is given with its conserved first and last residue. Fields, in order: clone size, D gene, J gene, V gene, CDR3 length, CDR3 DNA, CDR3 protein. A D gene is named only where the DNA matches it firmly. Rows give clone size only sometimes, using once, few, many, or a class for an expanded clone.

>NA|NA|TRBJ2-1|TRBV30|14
TGTGCCTCAGGACCCAGAACTAATGGCAATGAGCAGTTCTTC
CASGPRTNGNEQFF
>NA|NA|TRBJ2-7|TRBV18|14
TGTGCCAGCTCATCCTCGACGGACTCCTACGAGCAGTACTTC
CASSSSTDSYEQYF
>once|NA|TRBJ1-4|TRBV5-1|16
TGCGCCAGCAGCTTGGACGGGGGTACAACTAATGAAAAACTGTTTTTT
CASSLDGGTTNEKLFF
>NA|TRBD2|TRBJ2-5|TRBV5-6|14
TGTGCCAGCAGCCTTGGGGGGGGCCAAGAGACCCAGTACTTC
CASSLGGGQETQYF
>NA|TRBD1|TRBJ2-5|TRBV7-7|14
TGTGCCAGCAGCCCGACAGGGTCCGGAGAGACCCAGTACTTC
CASSPTGSGETQYF
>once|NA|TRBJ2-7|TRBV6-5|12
TGTGCCAGCAAAAACGAGTACTACGAGCAGTACTTC
CASKNEYYEQYF
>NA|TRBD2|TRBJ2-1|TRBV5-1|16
TGCGCCAGCAGAGATGACCCCGGTAGCGGGTGGCTGGAGCAGTTCTTC
CASRDDPGSGWLEQFF
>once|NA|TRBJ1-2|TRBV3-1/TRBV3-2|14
TGTGCCAGCAGCCAACTTACACTCGGGGATGGCTACACCTTC
CASSQLTLGDGYTF
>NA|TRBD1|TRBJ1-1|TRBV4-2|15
TGTGCCAGCAGCCCACCGGGACAGGGGGTTAATGAAGCTTTCTTT
CASSPPGQGVNEAFF
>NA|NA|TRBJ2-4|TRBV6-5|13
TGTGCCAGCAGTTACTCGACGTTAGGCATTCAGTACTTC
CASSYSTLGIQYF
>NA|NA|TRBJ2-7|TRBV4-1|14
TGCGCCAGCAGCAGGGGTCCCCTCTCCTACGAGCAGTACTTC
CASSRGPLSYEQYF
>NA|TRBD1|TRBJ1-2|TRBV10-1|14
TGCGCCAGCCCAAACAGGGGGGTTAACTATGGCTACACCTTC
CASPNRGVNYGYTF
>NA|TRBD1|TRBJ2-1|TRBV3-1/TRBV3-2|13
TGTGCCAGCTTAGGACAGGTAGACAATGAGCAGTTCTTC
CASLGQVDNEQFF
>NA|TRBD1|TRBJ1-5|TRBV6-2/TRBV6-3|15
TGTGCCAGCAGCGGGACAGCGATTAGCAATCAGCCCCAGCATTTT
CASSGTAISNQPQHF
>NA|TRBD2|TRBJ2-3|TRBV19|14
TGTGCCAGTAGTAGCGGGGGGGCCCTTGATACGCAGTATTTT
CASSSGGALDTQYF
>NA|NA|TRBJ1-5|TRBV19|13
TGTGCCAGTTCCGGGACGAACAATCAGCCCCAGCATTTT
CASSGTNNQPQHF
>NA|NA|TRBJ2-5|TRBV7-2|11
TGTGCCAGCAGCCTCCAAGAGACCCAGTACTTC
CASSLQETQYF
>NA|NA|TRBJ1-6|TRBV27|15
TGTGCCAGCAGTTTATCGCAGGGGACGAATTCACCCCTCCACTTT
CASSLSQGTNSPLHF
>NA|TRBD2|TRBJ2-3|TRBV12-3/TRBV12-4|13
TGTGCCACAGGCGGGGGGGCTACAGATACGCAGTATTTT
CATGGGATDTQYF
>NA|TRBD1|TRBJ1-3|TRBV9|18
TGTGCCAGCAGCCTGGGAGGGTCAGGGGGCCTTTCTGGAAACACCATATATTTT
CASSLGGSGGLSGNTIYF
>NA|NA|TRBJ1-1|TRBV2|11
TGTGCCAGCGGTATCAGCACTGAAGCTTTCTTT
CASGISTEAFF
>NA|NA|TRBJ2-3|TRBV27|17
TGTGCCAGCAGTCCACCTAATGGCGCCTCGGGATCGAATACGCAGTATTTT
CASSPPNGASGSNTQYF
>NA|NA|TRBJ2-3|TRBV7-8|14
TGTGCCAGCAGCTTATTTGGGGACACAGATACGCAGTATTTT
CASSLFGDTDTQYF
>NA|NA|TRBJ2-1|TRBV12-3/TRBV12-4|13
TGTGCCAGCAGTTCCCCAACAGGCAATGAGCAGTTCTTC
CASSSPTGNEQFF
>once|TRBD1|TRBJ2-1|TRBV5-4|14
TGTGCCAGCAGCTTTCCGGGACAGGGTAATGAGCAGTTCTTC
CASSFPGQGNEQFF
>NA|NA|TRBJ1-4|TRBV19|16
TGTGCCAGTAGTATAACGGATTGGGATCACAATGAAAAACTGTTTTTT
CASSITDWDHNEKLFF